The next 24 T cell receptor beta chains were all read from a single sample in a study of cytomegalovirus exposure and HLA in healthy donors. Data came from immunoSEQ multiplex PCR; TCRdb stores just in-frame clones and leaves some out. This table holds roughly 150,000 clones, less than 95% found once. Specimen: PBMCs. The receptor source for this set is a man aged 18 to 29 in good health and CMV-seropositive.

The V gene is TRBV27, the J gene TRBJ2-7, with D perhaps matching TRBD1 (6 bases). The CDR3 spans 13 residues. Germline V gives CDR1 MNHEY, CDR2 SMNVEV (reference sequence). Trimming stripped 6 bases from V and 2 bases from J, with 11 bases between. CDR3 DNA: TGTGCCAGCAGGCAGGGGTTCGCCTACGAGCAGTACTTC. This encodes CASRQGFAYEQYF.

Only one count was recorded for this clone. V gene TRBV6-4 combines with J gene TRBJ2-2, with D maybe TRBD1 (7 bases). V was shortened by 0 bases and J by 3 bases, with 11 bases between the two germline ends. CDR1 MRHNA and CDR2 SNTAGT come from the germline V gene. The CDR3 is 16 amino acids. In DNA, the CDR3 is TGTGCCAGCAGTGACTCAGGAGGGGGCGACACCGGGGAGCTGTTTTTT. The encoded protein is CASSDSGGGDTGELFF.

The CDR3 sequence is CASSPGNTGTEAFF. Written as DNA, the CDR3 is TGTGCCAGCAGTCCCGGGAACACGGGGACTGAAGCTTTCTTT. The J gene is TRBJ1-1, the V gene TRBV28, with D uncertain. Per germline, CDR1 MDHEN and CDR2 SYDVKM. This CDR3 comprises 14 residues. The germline V and J ends were trimmed by 5 bases and 5 bases, with 15 bases remaining between them. Using reference TRBV28 and TRBJ1-1 for the parts outside the CDR3, the full variable domain is DVKVTQSSRYLVKRTGEKVFLECVQDMDHENMFWYRQDPGLGLRLIYFSYDVKMKEKGDIPEGYSVSREKKERFSLILESASTNQTSMYLCASSPGNTGTEAFFGQGTRLTVV.

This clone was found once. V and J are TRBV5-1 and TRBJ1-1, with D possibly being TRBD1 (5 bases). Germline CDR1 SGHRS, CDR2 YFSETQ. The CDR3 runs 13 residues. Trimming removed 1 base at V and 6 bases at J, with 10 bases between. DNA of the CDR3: TGCGCCAGCAGCTTGCGGGGGTCGGCTGAAGCTTTCTTT. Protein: CASSLRGSAEAFF.

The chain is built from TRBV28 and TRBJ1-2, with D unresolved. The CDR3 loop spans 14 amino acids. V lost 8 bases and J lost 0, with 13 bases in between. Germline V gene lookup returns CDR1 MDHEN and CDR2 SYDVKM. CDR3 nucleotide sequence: TGTGCCAGCGGGGAGGCGACCCCTAACTATGGCTACACCTTC. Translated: CASGEATPNYGYTF.

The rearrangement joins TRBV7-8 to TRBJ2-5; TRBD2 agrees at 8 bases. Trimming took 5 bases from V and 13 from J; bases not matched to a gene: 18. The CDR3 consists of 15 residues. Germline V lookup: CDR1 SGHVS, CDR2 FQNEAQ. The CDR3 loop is CASSPPSGYRERRYF. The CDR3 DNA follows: TGTGCCAGCAGCCCCCCTAGCGGGTATAGGGAGAGGAGGTACTTC.

The CDR3 sequence is CASSRGETQYF. DNA for the CDR3: TGTGCCAGCAGCCGAGGAGAGACCCAGTACTTC. This chain links TRBV9 with TRBJ2-5; no clear D. Germline V gives CDR1 SGDLS, CDR2 YYNGEE. The CDR3 length is 11 residues. V lost 4 bases and J lost 4, with 5 bases in between.

CDR3 amino acids: CASSMGTSGTETQYF. DNA of the CDR3: TGTGCCAGTAGTATGGGCACTAGCGGGACTGAGACCCAGTACTTC. The rearrangement uses TRBV19 and TRBJ2-5; 10 bases map to TRBD2. The CDR3 is made up of 15 amino acids. V trimming: 3 bases; J trimming: 5 bases; junction bases outside the gene matches: 6. CDR1 and CDR2 from the germline V gene are LNHDA and SQIVND (reference sequence).

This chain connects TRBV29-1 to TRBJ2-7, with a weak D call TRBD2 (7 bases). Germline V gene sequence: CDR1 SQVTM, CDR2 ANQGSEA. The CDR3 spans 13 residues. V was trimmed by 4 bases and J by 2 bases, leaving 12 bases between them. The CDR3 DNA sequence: TGCAGCGTTGGGGGGGGGCGAGCCTACGAGCAGTACTTC. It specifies CSVGGGRAYEQYF.

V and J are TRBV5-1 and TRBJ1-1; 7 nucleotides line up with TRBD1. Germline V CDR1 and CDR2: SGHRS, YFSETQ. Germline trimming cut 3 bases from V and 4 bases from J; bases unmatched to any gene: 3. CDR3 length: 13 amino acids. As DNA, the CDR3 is TGCGCCAGCAGCTCCCCAGGGGGCACTGAAGCTTTCTTT. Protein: CASSSPGGTEAFF.

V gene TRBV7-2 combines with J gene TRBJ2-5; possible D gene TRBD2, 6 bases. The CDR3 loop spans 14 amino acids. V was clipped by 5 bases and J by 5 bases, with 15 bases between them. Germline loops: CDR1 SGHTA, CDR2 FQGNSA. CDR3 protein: CASSRAGTQETQYF. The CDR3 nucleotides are TGTGCCAGCAGCCGCGCCGGGACTCAGGAGACCCAGTACTTC.

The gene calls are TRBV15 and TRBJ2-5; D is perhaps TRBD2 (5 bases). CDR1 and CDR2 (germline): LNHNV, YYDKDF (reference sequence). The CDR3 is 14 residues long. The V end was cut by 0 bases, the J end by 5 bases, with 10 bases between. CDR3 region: CATSRDRWEETQYF. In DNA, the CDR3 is TGTGCCACCAGCAGAGATCGCTGGGAGGAGACCCAGTACTTC.

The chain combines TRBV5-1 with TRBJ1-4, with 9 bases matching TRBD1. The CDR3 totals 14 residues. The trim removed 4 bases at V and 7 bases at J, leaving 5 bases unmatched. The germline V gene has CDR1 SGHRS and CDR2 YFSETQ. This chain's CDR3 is CASSPQGATEKLFF. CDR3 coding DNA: TGCGCCAGCAGCCCACAGGGGGCTACTGAAAAACTGTTTTTT.

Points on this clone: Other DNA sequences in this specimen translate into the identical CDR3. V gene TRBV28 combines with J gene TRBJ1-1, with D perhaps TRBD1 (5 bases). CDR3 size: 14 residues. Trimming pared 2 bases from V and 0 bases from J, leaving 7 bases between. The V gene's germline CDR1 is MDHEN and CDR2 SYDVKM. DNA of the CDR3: TGTGCCAGCAGTTTAGGACAAATGAACACTGAAGCTTTCTTT. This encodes CASSLGQMNTEAFF.

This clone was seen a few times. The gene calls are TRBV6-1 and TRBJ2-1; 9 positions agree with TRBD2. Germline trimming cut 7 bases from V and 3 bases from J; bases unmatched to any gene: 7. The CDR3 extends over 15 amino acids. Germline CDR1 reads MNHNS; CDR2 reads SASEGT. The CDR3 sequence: CASTTLAGGYNEQFF. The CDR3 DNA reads TGTGCCAGCACTACACTAGCGGGCGGCTACAATGAGCAGTTCTTC.

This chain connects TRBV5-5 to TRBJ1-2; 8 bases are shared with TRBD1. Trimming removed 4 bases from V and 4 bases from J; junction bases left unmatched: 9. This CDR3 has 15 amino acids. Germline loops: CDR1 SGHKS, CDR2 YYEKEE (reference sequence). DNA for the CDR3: TGTGCCAGCAGCCTGACAGGGGAAGGTTTCTATGGCTACACCTTC. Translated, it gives CASSLTGEGFYGYTF.

The CDR3 DNA sequence: TGTGCCAGCAGCTATTACGGACAGGGGAAAACAGATACGCAGTATTTT. As protein: CASSYYGQGKTDTQYF. V gene TRBV11-3 combines with J gene TRBJ2-3, with TRBD1 identical over 9 bases. The J segment lost 3 bases and the V segment lost 4 bases, leaving 8 bases of the junction unmatched. The CDR3 length is 16 residues. The germline V gene has CDR1 SGHNT and CDR2 YENEEA.

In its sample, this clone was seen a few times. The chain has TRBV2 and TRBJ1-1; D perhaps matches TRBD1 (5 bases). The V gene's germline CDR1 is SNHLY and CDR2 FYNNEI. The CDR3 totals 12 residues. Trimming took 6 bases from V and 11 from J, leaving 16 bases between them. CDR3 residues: CASRASGIEAFF. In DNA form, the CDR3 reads TGTGCCAGCAGGGCTTCAGGGATAGAGGCTTTCTTT.

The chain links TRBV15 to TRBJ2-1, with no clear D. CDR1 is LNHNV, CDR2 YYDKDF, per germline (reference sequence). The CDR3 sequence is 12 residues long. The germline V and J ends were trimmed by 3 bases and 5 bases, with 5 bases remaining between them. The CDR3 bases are TGTGCCACCAGCAGTATAAACAATGAGCAGTTCTTC. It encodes CATSSINNEQFF.

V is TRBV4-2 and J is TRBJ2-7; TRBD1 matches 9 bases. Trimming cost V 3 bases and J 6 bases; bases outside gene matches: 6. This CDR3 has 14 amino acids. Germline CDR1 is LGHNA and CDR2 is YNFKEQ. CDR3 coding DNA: TGTGCCAGCAGCCAGGACAGGGGCCTCCGCGAGCAGTACTTC. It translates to CASSQDRGLREQYF.

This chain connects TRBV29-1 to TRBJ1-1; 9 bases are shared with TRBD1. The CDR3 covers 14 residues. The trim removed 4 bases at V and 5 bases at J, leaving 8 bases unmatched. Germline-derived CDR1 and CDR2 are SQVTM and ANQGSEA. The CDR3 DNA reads TGCAGCGTTGTGATGACAGGGGGTAAAACTGAAGCTTTCTTT. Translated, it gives CSVVMTGGKTEAFF.

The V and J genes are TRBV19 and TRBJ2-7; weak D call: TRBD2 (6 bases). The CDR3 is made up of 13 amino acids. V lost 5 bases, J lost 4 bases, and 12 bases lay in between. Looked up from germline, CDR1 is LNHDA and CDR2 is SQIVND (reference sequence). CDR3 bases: TGTGCCAGTAGTGTGGGACTGAGATACGAGCAGTACTTC. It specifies CASSVGLRYEQYF.

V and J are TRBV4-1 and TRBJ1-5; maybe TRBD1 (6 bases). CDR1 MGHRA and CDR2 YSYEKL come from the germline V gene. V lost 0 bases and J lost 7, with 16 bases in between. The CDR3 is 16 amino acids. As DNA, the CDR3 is TGCGCCAGCAGCCAAGATTTGGGGGGGGCAGGACAGCCCCAGCATTTT. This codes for CASSQDLGGAGQPQHF.

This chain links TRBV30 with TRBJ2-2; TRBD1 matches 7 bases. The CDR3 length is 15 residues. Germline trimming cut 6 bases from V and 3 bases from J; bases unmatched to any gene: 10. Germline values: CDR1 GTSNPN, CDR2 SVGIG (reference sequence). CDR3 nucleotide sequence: TGTGCCTGCCCCCCAGACAGGGCGGACACCGGGGAGCTGTTTTTT. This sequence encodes CACPPDRADTGELFF.